A single T cell receptor (beta chain) is shown here with its context. The antigen is undetermined. Trimming at V came to 7 bases and at J to 0 bases, leaving 7 bases not matched to a gene. CDR3 length: 15 residues. CDR1 is SQVTM and CDR2 is ANQGSEA in the germline V gene. Roughly 0.45 to 1 ug RNA was reverse transcribed with random hexamers. With immunoSEQ multiplex PCR, TCR beta CDR3 was amplified across 54 Vbeta and 13 Jbeta. TCRdb reprocessed the immunoSEQ multiplex PCR reads with MiXCR, giving one entry per CDR3 protein. Of approximately 200,000 distinct CDR3 sequences in the sample, around 95% were seen once. From blood CD8+ and CD4+ T cells, the TCR beta chain was sequenced. The authors negatively isolated CD8+ and CD4+ T cells and FACS-enriched TEMRA cells. The data derive from a study of CD8 T cells in Susac syndrome. The study's findings and limits: The study's TCR sequencing and HLA analysis drew on a certain number of individuals. That number was acknowledged as relatively small.

The chain employs TRBV29-1 and TRBJ1-5; TRBD1 matches 9 bases. The receptor comes from a human donor with multiple sclerosis. The sequencing input was CD4+ T cells from PBMCs. The CDR3 nucleotides are TGCAGCGCCCGGACAGGGGTTAATAGCAATCAGCCCCAGCATTTT. Amino acids: CSARTGVNSNQPQHF.